This T cell receptor (beta chain) was obtained from a study of T cells in Graves' hyperthyroidism and ophthalmopathy. RNA transcripts yielded amplified TCR beta CDR3 regions. First-round RT-PCR targeting the TCR CDR3 was performed with the HTBI primer set. From the multiplex PCR reads, TCRdb called clonotypes with MiXCR, one entry per CDR3 protein. The table lists fewer than 850,000 distinct CDR3 sequences, approximately 15% of them singletons. The germline CDR1 and CDR2 sequences are SQVTM and ANQGSEA. V was clipped by 5 bases and J by 4 bases; unmatched bases: 6. The CDR3 loop spans 13 amino acids. There are many counts of this clonotype. Patients counted as stable if ophthalmopathy did not develop within 18 months. Patients between 18 and 65 years old had hyperthyroidism, newly diagnosed and lasting under 2 months. 9.5 to 10 ml fresh peripheral blood yielded the PBMCs.

V gene TRBV29-1 combines with J gene TRBJ2-7, with 9 bases matching TRBD1. The sequencing input was blood. This clonotype originated in a man aged 50 to 59 with Graves' hyperthyroidism. CDR3 nucleotide sequence: TGCAGCGTTCTGGGACAGGGTCTTTACGAGCAGTACTTC. It yields the protein CSVLGQGLYEQYF.